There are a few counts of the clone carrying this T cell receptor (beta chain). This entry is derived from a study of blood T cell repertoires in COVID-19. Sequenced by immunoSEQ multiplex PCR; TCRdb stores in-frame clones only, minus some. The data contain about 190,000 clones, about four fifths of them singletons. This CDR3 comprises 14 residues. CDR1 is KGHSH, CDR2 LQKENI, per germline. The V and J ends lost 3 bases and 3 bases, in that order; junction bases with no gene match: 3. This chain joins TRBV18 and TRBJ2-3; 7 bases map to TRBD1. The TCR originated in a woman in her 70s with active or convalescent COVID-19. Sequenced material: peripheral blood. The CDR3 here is CASSPTGRTDTQYF. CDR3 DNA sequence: TGTGCCAGCTCACCGACAGGGCGAACAGATACGCAGTATTTT.